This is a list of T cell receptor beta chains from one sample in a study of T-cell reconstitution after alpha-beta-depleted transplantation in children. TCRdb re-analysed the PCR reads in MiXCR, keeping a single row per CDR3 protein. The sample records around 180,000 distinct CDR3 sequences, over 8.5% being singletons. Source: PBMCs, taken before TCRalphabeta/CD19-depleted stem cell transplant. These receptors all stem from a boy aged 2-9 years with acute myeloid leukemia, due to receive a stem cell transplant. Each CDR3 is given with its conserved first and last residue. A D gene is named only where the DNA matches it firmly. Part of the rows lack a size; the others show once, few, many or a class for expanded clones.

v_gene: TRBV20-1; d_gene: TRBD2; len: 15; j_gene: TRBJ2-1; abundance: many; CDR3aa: CSATTSGSTFNEQFF
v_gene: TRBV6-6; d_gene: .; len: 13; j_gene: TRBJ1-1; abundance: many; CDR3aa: CAGSEHGNTEAFF
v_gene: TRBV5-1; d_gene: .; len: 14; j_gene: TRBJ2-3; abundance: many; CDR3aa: CASSLSDSPDTQYF
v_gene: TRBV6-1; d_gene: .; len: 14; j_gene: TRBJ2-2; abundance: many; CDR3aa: CASSGPMYTGELFF
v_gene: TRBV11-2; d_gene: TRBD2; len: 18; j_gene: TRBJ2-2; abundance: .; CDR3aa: CASSLGPRGAPGTGELFF
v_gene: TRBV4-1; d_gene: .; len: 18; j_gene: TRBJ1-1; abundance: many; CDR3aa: CASSQDAGAGGRGAEAFF
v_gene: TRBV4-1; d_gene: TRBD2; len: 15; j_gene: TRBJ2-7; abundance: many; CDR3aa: CASSQGLAETYEQYF
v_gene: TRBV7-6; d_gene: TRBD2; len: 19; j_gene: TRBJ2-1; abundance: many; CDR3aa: CASSLSRLAGGSSYNEQFF
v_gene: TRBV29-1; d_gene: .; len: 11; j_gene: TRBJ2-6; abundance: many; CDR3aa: CSVSGANVLTF
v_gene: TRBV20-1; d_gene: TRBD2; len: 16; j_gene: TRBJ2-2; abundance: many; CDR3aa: CSARSGTSGNTGELFF
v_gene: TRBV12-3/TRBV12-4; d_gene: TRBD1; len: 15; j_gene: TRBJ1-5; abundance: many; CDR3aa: CASSFGQGDYQPQHF
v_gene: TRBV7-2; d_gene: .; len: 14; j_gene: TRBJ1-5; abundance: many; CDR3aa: CASSPGRSNQPQHF